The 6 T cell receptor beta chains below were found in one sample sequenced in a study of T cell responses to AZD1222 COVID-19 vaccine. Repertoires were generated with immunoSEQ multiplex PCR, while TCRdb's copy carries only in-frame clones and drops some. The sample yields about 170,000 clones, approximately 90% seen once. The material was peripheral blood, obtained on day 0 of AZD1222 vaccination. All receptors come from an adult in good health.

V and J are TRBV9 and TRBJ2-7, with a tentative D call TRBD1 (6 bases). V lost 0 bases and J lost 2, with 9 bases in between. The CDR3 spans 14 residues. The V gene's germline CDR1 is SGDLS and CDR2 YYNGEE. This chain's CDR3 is CASSVGDRPYEQYF. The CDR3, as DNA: TGTGCCAGCAGCGTAGGTGACAGGCCCTACGAGCAGTACTTC.

This chain's CDR3 is CASSQDLDSPLHF. Written as DNA, the CDR3 is TGTGCCAGCAGCCAAGATTTGGATTCACCCCTCCACTTT. This chain links TRBV3-1 (or the pseudogene TRBV3-2) with TRBJ1-6, with D unclear. Trimming took 0 bases from V and 8 from J, leaving 5 bases between them. This CDR3 is built from 13 residues. The germline CDR1 and CDR2 sequences are LGHDT and YNNKEL (reference sequence).

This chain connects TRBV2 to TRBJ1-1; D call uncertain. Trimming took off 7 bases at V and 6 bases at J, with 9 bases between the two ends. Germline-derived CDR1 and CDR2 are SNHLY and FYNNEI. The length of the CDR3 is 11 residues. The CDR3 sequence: CASTLGAEAFF. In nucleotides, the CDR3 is TGTGCCAGCACCCTCGGCGCTGAAGCTTTCTTT.

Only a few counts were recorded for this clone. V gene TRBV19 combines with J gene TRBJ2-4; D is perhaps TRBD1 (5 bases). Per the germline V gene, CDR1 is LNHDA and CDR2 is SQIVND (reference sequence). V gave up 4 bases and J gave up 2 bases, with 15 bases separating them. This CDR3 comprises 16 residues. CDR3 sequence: CASSNLTGETKNIQYF. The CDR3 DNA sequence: TGTGCCAGTAGTAATCTCACAGGAGAGACCAAAAACATTCAGTACTTC.

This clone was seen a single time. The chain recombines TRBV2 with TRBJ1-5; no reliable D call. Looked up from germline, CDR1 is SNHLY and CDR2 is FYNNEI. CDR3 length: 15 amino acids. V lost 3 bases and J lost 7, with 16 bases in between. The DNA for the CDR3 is TGTGCCAGCAGTGAGGCCCTCCTACGTAACCAGCCCCAGCATTTT. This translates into CASSEALLRNQPQHF.

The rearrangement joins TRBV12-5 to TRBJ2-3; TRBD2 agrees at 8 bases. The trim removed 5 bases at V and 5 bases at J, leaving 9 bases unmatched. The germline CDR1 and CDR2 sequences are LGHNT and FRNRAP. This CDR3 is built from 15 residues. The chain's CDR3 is CASGHQRGGLDTQYF. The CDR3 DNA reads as TGTGCTAGTGGTCACCAACGGGGGGGCCTAGATACGCAGTATTTT.